Listed here is a single T cell receptor beta chain. Its antigen is unknown. PCR employed 60 Vbeta and 13 Jbeta primers. Sequenced by immunoSEQ multiplex PCR; TCRdb stores in-frame clones only, minus some. The data hold about 190,000 clones, with 81% observed a single time. This sample was included in a study of cytomegalovirus exposure and HLA in healthy donors. General study points: A missense variant in DCLRE1C was later tied to TCR beta V- and J-gene trimming. Within a later analysis, the majority of CMV-associated TCR beta chains appeared HLA-restricted. Altogether, 164 TCR beta chains were recorded as cytomegalovirus-associated.

Trimming left V 0 bases short and J 8 bases short, with 5 bases between. Germline-derived CDR1 and CDR2 are LNHNV and YYDKDF (reference sequence). This CDR3 comprises 12 residues. The J gene is TRBJ2-1, the V gene TRBV15; D uncertain. This TCR derives from a man aged 40-50 years in good health and CMV-seropositive. Sample: PBMCs. Here the CDR3 reads CATSRDEDEQFF. DNA of the CDR3: TGTGCCACCAGCAGAGATGAGGATGAGCAGTTCTTC. The entire variable domain, with the rest obtained from reference TRBV15 and TRBJ2-1, is as follows: DAMVIQNPRYQVTQFGKPVTLSCSQTLNHNVMYWYQQKSSQAPKLLFHYYDKDFNNEADTPDNFQSRRPNTSFCFLDIRSPGLGDTAMYLCATSRDEDEQFFGPGTRLTVL.